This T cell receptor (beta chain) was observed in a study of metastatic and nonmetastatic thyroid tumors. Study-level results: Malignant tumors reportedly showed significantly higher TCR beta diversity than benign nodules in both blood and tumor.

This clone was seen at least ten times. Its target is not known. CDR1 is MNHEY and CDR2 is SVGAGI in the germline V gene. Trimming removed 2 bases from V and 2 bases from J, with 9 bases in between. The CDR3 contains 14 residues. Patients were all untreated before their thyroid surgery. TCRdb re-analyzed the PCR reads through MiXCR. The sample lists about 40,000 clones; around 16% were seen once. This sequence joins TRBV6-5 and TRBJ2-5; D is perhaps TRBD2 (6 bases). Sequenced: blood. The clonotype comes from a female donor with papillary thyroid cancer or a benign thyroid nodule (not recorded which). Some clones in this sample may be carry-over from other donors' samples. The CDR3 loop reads CASSYVAGQETQYF. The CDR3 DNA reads TGTGCCAGCAGTTACGTTGCGGGGCAAGAGACCCAGTACTTC.